The clone carrying this TCR beta chain was seen a handful of times. CDR3 length equals 18 residues. Germline values: CDR1 ENHRY, CDR2 SYGVKD. V lost 2 bases to trimming and J lost 4 bases, with 21 bases between them. TCRdb re-called the RT-PCR reads through MiXCR, storing one row per CDR3 protein. The table records around 700,000 distinct CDR3 sequences, approximately 15% of them present only once. The receptor was derived from a female donor in good health, serving as a healthy control. Sequenced sample: memory CD4+ T cells from blood. The gene calls are TRBV10-3 and TRBJ2-4, with D tentatively TRBD1 or TRBD2 (7 bases each). The CDR3 sequence: CAISERGQFAGAKNIQYF. The CDR3 nucleotides read TGTGCCATCAGTGAGCGGGGACAGTTCGCGGGGGCGAAAAACATTCAGTACTTC.